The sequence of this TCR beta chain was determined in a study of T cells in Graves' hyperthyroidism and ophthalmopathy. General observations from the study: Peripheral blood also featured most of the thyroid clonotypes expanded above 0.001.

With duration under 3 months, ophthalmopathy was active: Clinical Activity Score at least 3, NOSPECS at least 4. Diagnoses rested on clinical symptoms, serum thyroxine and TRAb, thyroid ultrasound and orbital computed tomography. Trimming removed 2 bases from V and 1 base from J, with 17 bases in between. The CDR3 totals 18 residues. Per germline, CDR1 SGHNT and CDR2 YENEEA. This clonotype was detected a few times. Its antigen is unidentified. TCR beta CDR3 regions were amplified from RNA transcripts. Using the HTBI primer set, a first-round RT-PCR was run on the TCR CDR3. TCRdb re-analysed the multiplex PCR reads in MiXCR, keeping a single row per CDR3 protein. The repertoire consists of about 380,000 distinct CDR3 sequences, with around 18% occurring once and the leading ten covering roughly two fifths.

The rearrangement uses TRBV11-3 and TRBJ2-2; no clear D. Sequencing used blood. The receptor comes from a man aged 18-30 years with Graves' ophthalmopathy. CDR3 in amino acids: CASSLSFTSGLNTGELFF. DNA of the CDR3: TGTGCCAGCAGCTTATCTTTTACCAGTGGGTTGAACACCGGGGAGCTGTTTTTT.